The entry below describes one TCR beta chain. This specimen belongs to a study of blood T cell repertoires in COVID-19. As for the study in general: Italy, Spain and the United States were the sources of the convalescent and acute COVID-19 samples. Sources were T cells, B-cell-depleted T cells, or PBMCs; the material itself was cDNA or gDNA.

TCRdb's table, derived via immunoSEQ multiplex PCR, lists solely in-frame clones and lacks some. The table shows 450,000 to 500,000 clones, with approximately 83% occurring only once. V was clipped by 7 bases and J by 10 bases, with 13 bases between them. CDR3 length equals 11 residues. Germline values: CDR1 MNHEY, CDR2 SMNVEV (reference sequence). The TCR was taken from a human donor in a cohort sampled during active COVID-19. This chain links TRBV27 with TRBJ1-1, with D tentatively TRBD1 (6 bases). Material for sequencing was peripheral blood. The CDR3 protein is CASIRDMRAFF. CDR3 nucleotide sequence: TGTGCCAGCATCCGGGACATGCGAGCTTTCTTT.